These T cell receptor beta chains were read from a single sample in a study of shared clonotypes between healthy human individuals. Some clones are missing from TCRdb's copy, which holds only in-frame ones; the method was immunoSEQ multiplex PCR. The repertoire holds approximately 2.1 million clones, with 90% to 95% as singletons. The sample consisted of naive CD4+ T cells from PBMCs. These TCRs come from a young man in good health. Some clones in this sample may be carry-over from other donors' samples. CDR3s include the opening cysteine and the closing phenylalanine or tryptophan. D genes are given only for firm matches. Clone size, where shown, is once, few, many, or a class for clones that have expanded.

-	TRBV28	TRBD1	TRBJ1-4	TGTGCCAGCAGTTTAGAGGGACAGGGATATGAAAAACTGTTTTTT	CASSLEGQGYEKLFF
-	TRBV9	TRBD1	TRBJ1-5	TGTGCCAGCAGCGGGGAGGGGGCATATCAGCCCCAGCATTTT	CASSGEGAYQPQHF
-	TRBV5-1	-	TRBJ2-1	TGCGCCAGCAGCTCAGACAGGAACCGAACTAGCTCCTACAATGAGCAGTTCTTC	CASSSDRNRTSSYNEQFF
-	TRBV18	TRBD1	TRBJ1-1	TGTGCCAGCTCACGGGGACAGACGAACACTGAAGCTTTCTTT	CASSRGQTNTEAFF
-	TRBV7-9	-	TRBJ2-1	TGTGCCAGCAGCTCTCCGGGACATATGTACAATGAGCAGTTCTTC	CASSSPGHMYNEQFF
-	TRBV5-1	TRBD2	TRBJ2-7	TGCGCCAGCAGACCGGGACTAGCGGTGTACGAGCAGTACTTC	CASRPGLAVYEQYF
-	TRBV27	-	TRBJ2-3	TGTGCCAGCAGTCTTATGGGAGCGGGCACAGATACGCAGTATTTT	CASSLMGAGTDTQYF
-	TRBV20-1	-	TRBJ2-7	TGCAGTGCCCCCATGTACGAAGAGCAGTACTTC	CSAPMYEEQYF
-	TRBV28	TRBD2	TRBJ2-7	TGTGCCAGCAGTTTTCGGGGGGTTAACCACGAGCAGTACTTC	CASSFRGVNHEQYF
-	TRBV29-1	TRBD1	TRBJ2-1	TGCAGCGTCGTAACAGGGGGAAATGAGCAGTTCTTC	CSVVTGGNEQFF
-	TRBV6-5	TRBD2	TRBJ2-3	TGTGCCAGCAGGGTAGCGGGAGGGCTTGATACGCAGTATTTT	CASRVAGGLDTQYF
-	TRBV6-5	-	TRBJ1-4	TGTGCCAGCAGAACGGGACGTCGTAATGAAAAACTGTTTTTT	CASRTGRRNEKLFF
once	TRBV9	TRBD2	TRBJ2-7	TGTGCCAGCAGCCCCGCGGGGGGATCCTACGAGCAGTACTTC	CASSPAGGSYEQYF
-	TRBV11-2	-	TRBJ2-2	TGTGCCAGCAGTCTAGAGATCACCGGGGAGCTGTTTTTT	CASSLEITGELFF
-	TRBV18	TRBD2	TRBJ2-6	TGTGCCAGCTCCGACCGGGCGGGGGCTGGGGCCAACGTCCTGACTTTC	CASSDRAGAGANVLTF
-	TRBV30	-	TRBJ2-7	TGTGCCTGGAGTAGTGGGGTAACATACGAGCAGTACTTC	CAWSSGVTYEQYF
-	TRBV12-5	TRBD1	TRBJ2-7	TGTGCTAGTGGTTCGCCGGGACAGACACTCTGCCTTATCTACGAGCAGTACTTC	CASGSPGQTLCLIYEQYF
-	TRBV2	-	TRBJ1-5	TGTGCCAGCAGTGACGCCCTTGGGACAAGTAGCAATCAGCCCCAGCATTTT	CASSDALGTSSNQPQHF